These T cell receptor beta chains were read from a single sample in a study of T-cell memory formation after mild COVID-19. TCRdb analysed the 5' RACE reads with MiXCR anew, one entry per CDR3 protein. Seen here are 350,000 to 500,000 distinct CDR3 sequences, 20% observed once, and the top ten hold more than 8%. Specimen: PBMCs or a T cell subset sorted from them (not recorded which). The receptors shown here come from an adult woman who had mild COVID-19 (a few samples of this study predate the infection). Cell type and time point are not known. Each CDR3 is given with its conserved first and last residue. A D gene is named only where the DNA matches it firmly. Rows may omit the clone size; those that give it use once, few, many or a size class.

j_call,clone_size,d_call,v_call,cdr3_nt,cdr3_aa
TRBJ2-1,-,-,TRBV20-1,TGCAGTGTTCGGGGGTCTTACTACAATGAGCAGTTCTTC,CSVRGSYYNEQFF
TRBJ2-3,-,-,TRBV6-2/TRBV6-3,TGTGCCAGCAGTGCTTCAAGTGAGTCGACGCAGTATTTT,CASSASSESTQYF
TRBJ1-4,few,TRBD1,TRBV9,TGTGCCAGCAGCGCAGAGGGGACAGGGAATGAAAAACTGTTTTTT,CASSAEGTGNEKLFF
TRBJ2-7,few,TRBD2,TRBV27,TGTGCCAGCAGTTACCTAGGGACTAGCGGGACCTACGAGCAGTACTTC,CASSYLGTSGTYEQYF
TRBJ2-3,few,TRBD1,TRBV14,TGTGCCAGCAGCGCCGGGACAGGGCGGAGAGATACGCAGTATTTT,CASSAGTGRRDTQYF
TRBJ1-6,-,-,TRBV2,TGTGCCAGCGAATTACTCGGACAATCGGGTTCACCCCTCCACTTT,CASELLGQSGSPLHF
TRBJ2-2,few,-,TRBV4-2,TGTGCCAGCAGCCAAGATGCCGGATACACCGGGGAGCTGTTTTTT,CASSQDAGYTGELFF
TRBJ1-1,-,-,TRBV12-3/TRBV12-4,TGTGCCAGCAGTTTTTTAGGTCCGAGGGCTTTCTTT,CASSFLGPRAFF
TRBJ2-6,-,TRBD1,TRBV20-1,TGCAGTGCTGAAGGACAGGAACTCTCTGGGGCCAACGTCCTGACTTTC,CSAEGQELSGANVLTF
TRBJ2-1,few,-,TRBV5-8,TGTGCCAGCAGCTTAAACGGACAGATCTACAATGAGCAGTTCTTC,CASSLNGQIYNEQFF
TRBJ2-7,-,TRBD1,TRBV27,TGTGCCAGCAGTTTGGGACAGGGGGTTCGGGAGCAGTACTTC,CASSLGQGVREQYF
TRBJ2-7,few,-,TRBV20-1,TGCAGTGCTAGAGTGACAGACTACGAGCAGTACTTC,CSARVTDYEQYF
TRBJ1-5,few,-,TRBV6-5,TGTGCCAGCAGCTCAAGCACTAATCAGCCCCAGCATTTT,CASSSSTNQPQHF
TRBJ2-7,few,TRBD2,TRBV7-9,TGTGCCAGCAGCCCCCGGACTAGCGGGAGATACGAGCAGTACTTC,CASSPRTSGRYEQYF
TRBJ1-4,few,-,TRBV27,TGTGCCAGCAGTTTACAGGGATCTGAAAAACTGTTTTTT,CASSLQGSEKLFF